This TCR beta chain was recorded in a study of blood T cells in healthy people across ages (dated by TCRdb to the mid-2010s). Looking at the study overall: In model experiments, template switching captured about one uniquely barcoded TCR beta cDNA molecule for every two T cells. Using deep sequencing normalized with unique cDNA molecular identifiers, the study measured how TCR beta repertoire diversity changes with age. The donors were split into four age groups: young (average 16 years), middle-aged (roughly 39), aged (approximately 60) and long-lived (roughly 77). Two additional independent replicas of 1 million unique cDNA reads from the same blood draw were analyzed for two donors (one aged 18 to 30 and one aged 80 or older). Summary of the overall study and its limitations: Bulk unsorted PBMC profiling prevented conclusive comparison of naive and antigen-experienced compartments. The CMV infection status of donors was not known, potentially confounding age-related changes in expanded clonotypes. Estimates of total diversity from one million sequenced T cells were regarded as lower bounds and underestimates. Compared with the aged group, more naive CD4+ T cells, fewer expanded clones and increased TCR diversity were shown by the long-lived group, suggesting age selection. As age increased, observed TCR beta diversity per million T cells dropped in a roughly linear way, and a significant reduction was already evident by age roughly 36. The percentage of naive T cells measured by flow cytometry correlated strongly with observed TCR beta diversity.

The donors were some 36 Caucasian individuals from Russia, aged roughly 6 to 90 years, who were systemically healthy. About 10 milliliters of peripheral blood were collected from each donor into EDTA-treated Vacutainer tubes. Ficoll-Paque density-gradient centrifugation was used to isolate PBMCs, with at least 7 million per sample. Trizol reagent was used to extract total RNA from the PBMCs, yielding at least 5.5 micrograms per sample. Naive CD45RAhigh/CD27high T cell percentages were measured by flow cytometry on a PBMC aliquot from every donor. Note on this clonotype: Its recognized antigen is unknown. Base qualities are missing; no much larger clone stands one base away.

The library was produced with 5' RACE. Data came from an Illumina HiSeq 2500. A second PCR of about 7 to 12 cycles was run with a J-beta primer mix and a sample-barcoded 5' primer. A unique molecular identifier was introduced onto each TCR beta cDNA molecule by a template-switch 5' adaptor carrying 12 random nucleotides. At least 2.5 million CDR3-containing paired-end reads were obtained from each sample. First-strand cDNA was synthesized from all RNA with the Mint cDNA synthesis kit, primed by a TRBC-specific oligonucleotide. All cDNA was treated with uracil-DNA glycosylase and then went through a first 18-cycle PCR with the universal primers M1SS and BC2_uni_R. The authors' analysis ran thus. For normalization, 1 million high-quality reads were randomly selected from each sample, with every read carrying a distinct molecular identifier. Reads with shared molecular identifiers were discarded instead of being binned into consensus sequences. MiTCR, with a Q25 quality threshold and the strictest error-elimination algorithm, was used for CDR3 identification, clonotype clustering and error correction. A nonparametric unseen species model with Euler transformation was used to estimate lower-bound total TCR beta diversity. TCRdb redid the processing of the public reads, applying fastp at Q25 and MiXCR, and retained in-frame beta chains. One record per CDR3 amino acid sequence lists the most common genes and DNA. These V and J calls are TCRdb output, not the study's own analysis. This sample gives 450,000 to 650,000 distinct CDR3 sequences in total; 24% of them show up just once. The leading ten clones occupy roughly 9.4% of the sample.

CDR3 length: 16 amino acids, cysteine to phenylalanine. Only the CDR3 part of the read is kept: 48 bases, read in frame from the first base. CDR1 and CDR2 (MNHEY, SVGEGT) derive from the germline V gene. The V and J ends are trimmed by 6 bases and 4 bases, leaving 22 bases between them. The same data also went into a second study, on T cells of mothers and their children. Taken from the second paper: The donors were nine systemically healthy Caucasian individuals, made up of three mothers and their six children. cDNA synthesis consumed the entire amount of extracted RNA, loaded at around 1.5 ug RNA in each 15 ul reaction. In the second PCR, the M1S primer introduced both the sample barcodes and 2-4 random nucleotides. Over 9 million TCR beta CDR3 reads came from each mother, compared with 2.5 million to 3.5 million reads from each child. Thymic selection shapes the output of TCR recombination in a similar way in related and unrelated pairs, and inherited differences have a minor effect. Related mother-child pairs always showed normalized repertoire overlap that was slightly higher than in unrelated mother-child pairs, though the difference was never significant. With a sensitivity of around 97 clones per million clonotypes, no persistent microchimeric T cell clones were detected. The study used deep NGS to compare TCR beta repertoires of mothers and children, seeking features distinguishing related mother-child pairs from unrelated individuals. Mothers averaged about 40 +/- 4 years of age and children averaged about 10 +/- 4 years. After adapter ligation with NEBNext reagents, the libraries were sequenced on Illumina HiSeq 2000 with 100+100 nt paired-end reads. To prevent cross-contamination, the mother and child libraries were prepared one month apart and sequenced in separate runs. For each donor, somewhere between about 450,000 and 2,000,000 distinct TCR beta clonotypes were identified. Naive TCR beta clonotypes were estimated from low-frequency clonotypes matched to each donor's FACS-determined naive share, without sorting.

Here the chain combines TRBV6-2 or TRBV6-3 and TRBJ2-7; no D segment can be confidently identified. The TCR comes from a boy between 5 and 17 years old in good health. Specimen: blood. The DNA is TGTGCCAGCAGCCCATCGGACGGGCCATGGGCATACGAGCAGTACTTC. Protein translation: CASSPSDGPWAYEQYF.